This T cell receptor beta chain comes out of a study of human T cells and chemical hapten exposure. On the study more broadly: Diphenylcyclopropenone was applied weekly to patients' scalps across the roughly 24-week study. On the upper back, patch tests were applied with 0.01% DPC and read at 6 days. From small differences in pooled library volume came most of the variation in per-sample TCR yields. Study-wide findings and caveats: Patch test score was positively correlated with the counts of PT1 expanded TCRs.

This sample's time point: pre-sensitization, week 0. Treatment indicated: therapeutic diphenylcyclopropenone sensitization with weekly scalp DPC. Trimming pared 6 bases from V and 7 bases from J, leaving 18 bases between. The germline V gene has CDR1 SQVTM and CDR2 ANQGSEA. The CDR3 has 14 amino acids. For this clonotype: Its antigen remains unknown.

TCRdb re-called the RACE reads with MiXCR, one entry per CDR3 protein. The table includes about 77,000 distinct CDR3 sequences, around 15% detected once. The TCR was taken from a woman in her forties or fifties with alopecia areata. Some clones in this sample may be carry-over from other donors' samples. Source: whole blood, taken in connection with sensitization to the hapten diphenylcyclopropenone (DPC). This sequence joins TRBV29-1 and TRBJ1-4, with D perhaps matching TRBD1 (6 bases). This chain's CDR3 is CSVKLVQGAEKLFF. CDR3 nucleotides: TGCAGCGTCAAGCTGGTACAGGGCGCTGAAAAACTGTTTTTT. The variable domain in full, completed from reference TRBV29-1 and TRBJ1-4, reads SAVISQKPSRDICQRGTSLTIQCQVDSQVTMMFWYRQQPGQSLTLIATANQGSEATYESGFVIDKFPISRPNLTFSTLTVSNMSPEDSSIYLCSVKLVQGAEKLFFGSGTQLSVL.